The rows below give T cell receptor beta chains drawn from one sample of a study of blood T cell repertoires in COVID-19. The data were produced by immunoSEQ multiplex PCR, yet TCRdb's version contains in-frame clones alone and is incomplete. This table has tens of thousands of clones, more than 80% appearing once. The specimen sequenced was peripheral blood. The receptor set was obtained from a man older than 75 with acute or convalescent COVID-19. Each CDR3 is given with its conserved first and last residue. Each record gives: clone size, J gene, V gene, D gene, CDR3 protein, CDR3 DNA. A D gene is named only where the DNA matches it firmly. A row's size may be missing; if present it is once, few, many or a size class.

-,TRBJ1-2,TRBV6-2/TRBV6-3,-,CASSYAGYGYTF,TGTGCCAGCAGTTACGCAGGCTATGGCTACACCTTC
-,TRBJ2-2,TRBV30,TRBD1,CAWSKGASGELFF,TGTGCCTGGAGTAAGGGGGCCTCCGGGGAGCTGTTTTTT
-,TRBJ2-5,TRBV7-9,-,CASSRDTIQETQYF,TGTGCCAGCAGCCGGGACACAATACAAGAGACCCAGTACTTC
once,TRBJ2-5,TRBV28,-,CASSQYQETQYF,TGTGCCAGCAGCCAGTACCAAGAGACCCAGTACTTC
-,TRBJ1-1,TRBV29-1,-,CSVEPAERVRNTEAFF,TGCAGCGTTGAACCGGCCGAACGGGTTAGGAACACTGAAGCTTTCTTT
-,TRBJ1-6,TRBV6-2/TRBV6-3,-,CASSFSSYNSPLHF,TGTGCCAGCAGTTTCAGCTCCTATAATTCACCCCTCCACTTT
-,TRBJ2-5,TRBV6-5,-,CASSYSGVLQETQYF,TGTGCCAGCAGTTACTCCGGAGTATTGCAAGAGACCCAGTACTTC
-,TRBJ2-5,TRBV5-1,TRBD2,CASSSSGGGETQYF,TGCGCCAGCAGTTCTAGCGGGGGTGGAGAGACCCAGTACTTC
-,TRBJ2-1,TRBV6-5,-,CASQADSTFDEQFF,TGTGCCAGCCAAGCAGACTCTACTTTCGATGAGCAGTTCTTC
-,TRBJ2-5,TRBV6-5,TRBD2,CASSYSGRAWETQYF,TGTGCCAGCAGTTACTCAGGGAGGGCTTGGGAGACCCAGTACTTC
-,TRBJ2-7,TRBV6-5,TRBD1,CASRTGTGAYEQYF,TGTGCCAGCAGAACCGGGACAGGAGCCTACGAGCAGTACTTC
few,TRBJ2-2,TRBV2,TRBD1,CASSGPGTGTGELFF,TGTGCCAGCAGTGGGCCCGGGACAGGGACCGGGGAGCTGTTTTTT
once,TRBJ2-1,TRBV3-1/TRBV3-2,TRBD2,CASSQELAGGYSYNEQFF,TGTGCCAGCAGCCAAGAACTAGCGGGAGGGTATTCCTACAATGAGCAGTTCTTC
few,TRBJ2-5,TRBV4-2,-,CASRDSGKETQYF,TGTGCCAGCAGAGATAGCGGCAAAGAGACCCAGTACTTC
-,TRBJ1-4,TRBV4-3,-,CASSQGANRATNEKLFF,TGCGCCAGCAGCCAAGGGGCAAACAGAGCAACTAATGAAAAACTGTTTTTT
-,TRBJ1-4,TRBV5-1,-,CASRALVEEKLFF,TGCGCCAGCAGGGCCCTCGTGGAGGAAAAACTGTTTTTT
-,TRBJ2-3,TRBV10-2,TRBD2,CASSALTSRDTQYF,TGCGCCAGCAGTGCTCTGACTAGCAGAGATACGCAGTATTTT
-,TRBJ2-3,TRBV5-1,TRBD2,CASSPRTSGGEDTQYF,TGCGCCAGCAGCCCCCGGACTAGCGGGGGGGAAGATACGCAGTATTTT
few,TRBJ2-3,TRBV7-9,-,CASSSRLEATDTQYF,TGTGCCAGCAGCTCACGGCTGGAGGCGACGGATACGCAGTATTTT
-,TRBJ1-1,TRBV6-5,TRBD1,CASTSTGGTEAFF,TGTGCCAGCACCTCGACAGGGGGAACTGAAGCTTTCTTT
-,TRBJ2-2,TRBV7-2,-,CASSLVGGVGPGELFF,TGTGCCAGCAGCTTAGTTGGGGGCGTAGGCCCCGGGGAGCTGTTTTTT
-,TRBJ2-1,TRBV19,-,CASSQVDSPNEQFF,TGTGCCAGTAGCCAAGTGGACAGCCCTAATGAGCAGTTCTTC
-,TRBJ2-5,TRBV19,-,CASSIPGETQYF,TGTGCCAGTAGTATACCCGGGGAGACCCAGTACTTC
-,TRBJ2-7,TRBV19,TRBD2,CASSIEASGTEQYF,TGTGCCAGTAGTATAGAGGCTAGCGGGACCGAGCAGTACTTC
once,TRBJ2-4,TRBV28,TRBD1,CASSAHPGQVLNIQYF,TGTGCCAGCAGTGCACATCCCGGACAGGTTTTGAACATTCAGTACTTC
-,TRBJ1-1,TRBV2,-,CASRGTEAFF,TGTGCCAGCCGGGGCACTGAAGCTTTCTTT
-,TRBJ2-7,TRBV20-1,TRBD2,CSASSGTYEQYF,TGCAGTGCGAGTAGCGGGACCTACGAGCAGTACTTC
-,TRBJ1-2,TRBV4-1,-,CASSQFYTANYGYTF,TGCGCCAGCAGCCAATTTTACACAGCTAACTATGGCTACACCTTC
-,TRBJ2-3,TRBV2,-,CASSVGGSPDTQYF,TGTGCCAGCAGTGTAGGGGGTTCGCCAGATACGCAGTATTTT
-,TRBJ2-6,TRBV7-8,-,CASSFQGANVLTF,TGTGCCAGCAGCTTCCAGGGGGCCAACGTCCTGACTTTC
-,TRBJ2-7,TRBV6-5,-,CASSYSRGPYEQYF,TGTGCCAGCAGTTACTCAAGAGGCCCCTACGAGCAGTACTTC
-,TRBJ2-7,TRBV7-2,TRBD1,CASSLGTGAGPYEQYF,TGTGCCAGCAGCTTAGGGACAGGGGCTGGGCCCTACGAGCAGTACTTC
-,TRBJ2-1,TRBV27,TRBD1,CASSLSETGAHEQFF,TGTGCCAGCAGTTTATCGGAGACAGGGGCCCATGAGCAGTTCTTC
-,TRBJ1-5,TRBV6-5,TRBD1,CASSYGQGNQPQHF,TGTGCCAGCAGTTATGGACAGGGGAATCAGCCCCAGCATTTT
-,TRBJ1-3,TRBV19,-,CASSVGTGNTIYF,TGTGCCAGTAGTGTCGGAACGGGGAACACCATATATTTT
-,TRBJ2-1,TRBV5-4,TRBD1,CASSLGTGGINEQFF,TGTGCCAGCAGCTTGGGGACAGGGGGGATCAATGAGCAGTTCTTC
-,TRBJ2-3,TRBV18,TRBD2,CASSPLAGGLNTQYF,TGTGCCAGCTCACCTTTAGCGGGGGGGCTAAATACGCAGTATTTT
-,TRBJ1-3,TRBV6-5,-,CASSNSRGSGNTIYF,TGTGCCAGCAGTAATTCCAGGGGTTCTGGAAACACCATATATTTT
-,TRBJ2-1,TRBV24-1,-,CATSEAGNNPKQFF,TGTGCCACCAGTGAAGCCGGGAACAATCCGAAGCAGTTCTTC
-,TRBJ2-5,TRBV3-1/TRBV3-2,TRBD1,CASSYTGVGRETQYF,TGTGCCAGCAGCTATACAGGGGTTGGGCGGGAGACCCAGTACTTC
few,TRBJ1-6,TRBV2,-,CASTEKGQRNSPLHF,TGTGCCAGCACCGAGAAAGGACAGAGAAATTCACCCCTCCACTTT
-,TRBJ2-7,TRBV7-2,-,CASSLEGQGLVDEQYF,TGTGCCAGCAGCTTAGAGGGGCAGGGGCTAGTTGACGAGCAGTACTTC
-,TRBJ2-5,TRBV24-1,-,CATSDPAGRGETQYF,TGTGCCACCAGTGACCCAGCGGGAAGGGGGGAGACCCAGTACTTC
once,TRBJ1-3,TRBV11-3,TRBD1,CASSLTGDYGNTIYF,TGTGCCAGCAGCTTGACAGGGGACTATGGAAACACCATATATTTT
-,TRBJ1-5,TRBV12-3/TRBV12-4,-,CASSYTDQPQHF,TGTGCCAGCAGTTATACAGATCAGCCCCAGCATTTT
-,TRBJ2-7,TRBV2,-,CASASGLSYEQYF,TGTGCCAGCGCAAGCGGGTTGTCCTACGAGCAGTACTTC
-,TRBJ2-1,TRBV28,TRBD1,CASSLRDSYNEQFF,TGTGCCAGCAGTCTCCGGGACAGCTACAATGAGCAGTTCTTC
few,TRBJ2-2,TRBV6-4,TRBD2,CASSPGAGANTGELFF,TGTGCCAGCAGCCCAGGAGCGGGGGCGAACACCGGGGAGCTGTTTTTT
-,TRBJ1-5,TRBV5-6,TRBD1,CASSSGTGGSNQPQHF,TGTGCCAGCAGCTCGGGGACAGGGGGGAGCAATCAGCCCCAGCATTTT
-,TRBJ2-7,TRBV5-1,TRBD1,CASSAGTGGGEQYF,TGCGCCAGCAGCGCCGGGACAGGGGGCGGCGAGCAGTACTTC
-,TRBJ2-1,TRBV7-9,TRBD2,CASRGTSGGNEQFF,TGTGCCAGCAGAGGGACTAGCGGGGGGAATGAGCAGTTCTTC
-,TRBJ1-1,TRBV6-5,-,CASSYTQRTAEAFF,TGTGCCAGCAGTTACACGCAGCGGACTGCTGAAGCTTTCTTT
-,TRBJ1-2,TRBV10-2,-,CASSDSRGVRVYGYTF,TGCGCCAGCAGTGATTCAAGGGGCGTCAGGGTGTATGGCTACACCTTC
once,TRBJ2-5,TRBV5-6,-,CASSSTGGKTQYF,TGTGCCAGCAGCTCGACAGGAGGAAAGACCCAGTACTTC
-,TRBJ1-2,TRBV7-8,TRBD1,CASSARDRGLGGYTF,TGTGCCAGCAGCGCCCGGGACAGGGGGCTGGGGGGCTACACCTTC
-,TRBJ1-1,TRBV9,-,CASSRTPGEMNTEAFF,TGTGCCAGCAGTCGTACCCCGGGAGAAATGAACACTGAAGCTTTCTTT
few,TRBJ1-1,TRBV7-9,-,CASSSFGEVIEAFF,TGTGCCAGCAGCAGCTTCGGGGAAGTGATAGAAGCTTTCTTT
-,TRBJ2-3,TRBV6-1,-,CASSEAGGVPSTDTQYF,TGTGCCAGCAGTGAAGCGGGGGGAGTCCCCAGCACAGATACGCAGTATTTT
-,TRBJ1-2,TRBV19,-,CASSIANSRNGYTF,TGTGCCAGTAGTATAGCGAACAGTCGAAATGGCTACACCTTC